One sample yielded the 17 T cell receptor beta chains listed below, sequenced in a study of radiotherapy plus CTLA-4 blockade in lung cancer (dated 2018 in TCRdb). Libraries were made using the immunoSEQ multiplex PCR assay. The immuneACCESS repertoire file appears here via TCRdb, limited to in-frame rearrangements. These files lack a portion of the clones; in checked studies, under half of the deficit traces to unresolved V genes, and the cause of the others is not known. The sample has more than 40,000 clones on record, 76% of them singletons. The top ten clones comprise 11% of the sample. The starting material was peripheral blood, obtained from a patient treated with radiotherapy plus ipilimumab. The source of these receptors is a human donor with non-small cell lung cancer who had stable disease on radiotherapy plus ipilimumab.

This clone has more than one count but fewer than ten. The rearrangement links TRBV20-1 to TRBJ2-1; D perhaps matches TRBD2 (5 bases). V lost 5 bases and J lost 12, with 11 bases in between. This CDR3 has 10 amino acids. Germline V gives CDR1 DFQATT, CDR2 SNEGSKA (reference sequence). CDR3 sequence (DNA): TGCAGTGCTGGGCGGACTGTGCAGTTCTTC. It translates to CSAGRTVQFF.

This clone was detected only once. The CDR3 nucleotides are TGTGCCAGCAGCTTAGTCGGTAGCGGGGCCAATGAGCAGTTCTTC. It specifies CASSLVGSGANEQFF. The genes are TRBV11-2 and TRBJ2-1, with TRBD2 matching 8 bases. Germline assignment: CDR1 SGHAT and CDR2 FQNNGV. V lost 1 base and J lost 6; bases outside the gene matches: 5. CDR3 length: 15 amino acids.

The rearrangement uses TRBV6-4 and TRBJ1-4; TRBD1 aligns across 9 bases. Germline V gene data show CDR1 as MRHNA and CDR2 as SNTAGT. The CDR3 is 15 residues long. V gave up 4 bases and J gave up 6 bases; unmatched junction bases: 6. CDR3 sequence (DNA): TGTGCCAGCAGTGTTTTAAGGGACAGGGATGAAAAACTGTTTTTT. This codes for CASSVLRDRDEKLFF.

This clone is large by share. J is TRBJ1-4 and V is TRBV4-3; TRBD1 agrees at 10 bases. Germline V gene sequence: CDR1 LGHNA, CDR2 YSLEER. Unmatched junction bases numbered 6, after V lost 2 bases and J lost 6 bases. This CDR3 is 16 amino acids long. The CDR3 DNA reads as TGCGCCAGCAGCCAAAACACCGGGACAGGGGATGAAAAACTGTTTTTT. Amino acids: CASSQNTGTGDEKLFF.

The chain has TRBV6-1 and TRBJ2-3; TRBD1 is a possible D gene (6 bases). In germline, CDR1 is MNHNS, CDR2 SASEGT. This CDR3 is 14 amino acids long. Trimming cost V 6 bases and J 3 bases, with 13 bases left between them. The CDR3: CASSSTGNTDTQYF. The CDR3 DNA is TGTGCCAGCAGCTCAACAGGGAATACAGATACGCAGTATTTT.

CDR3 nucleotides: TGCGCCAGCAGCTTGGGACTGGCAAGGGGGCTGGGTGAAGCTTTCTTT. Protein product: CASSLGLARGLGEAFF. The V gene is TRBV5-1, the J gene TRBJ1-1, with TRBD1 matching over 7 bases. CDR3 length: 16 amino acids. Germline CDR1 is SGHRS and CDR2 is YFSETQ. The trim removed 0 bases at V and 7 bases at J, leaving 12 bases unmatched.

The chain combines TRBV2 with TRBJ2-2; possible D gene TRBD1, 6 bases. The length of the CDR3 is 15 residues. V lost 7 bases and J 1 base, leaving 13 bases between the germline ends. Germline V gene lookup returns CDR1 SNHLY and CDR2 FYNNEI. This chain's CDR3 is CASTSTGMNTGELFF. The DNA for the CDR3 is TGTGCCAGCACCTCCACAGGGATGAACACCGGGGAGCTGTTTTTT.

The chain combines TRBV27 with TRBJ2-1; no reliable D call. Looked up from germline, CDR1 is MNHEY and CDR2 is SMNVEV (reference sequence). V lost 6 bases and J lost 2, with 11 bases in between. This CDR3 has 14 amino acids. CDR3 loop: CASRASDTYNEQFF. CDR3 nucleotides: TGTGCCAGCAGGGCTTCCGATACCTACAATGAGCAGTTCTTC.

The chain joins TRBV6-1 to TRBJ2-4, with D maybe TRBD2 (5 bases). V lost 3 bases and J lost 1, with 7 bases in between. Germline V gene sequence: CDR1 MNHNS, CDR2 SASEGT. CDR3 length equals 14 residues. CDR3 sequence reads: CASSDGGAKNIQYF. The CDR3 DNA follows: TGTGCCAGCAGTGACGGAGGCGCCAAAAACATTCAGTACTTC.

This chain uses TRBV9 with TRBJ1-2, with D uncertain. Germline CDR1 SGDLS, CDR2 YYNGEE. With 3 bases removed from V and 3 bases from J, the gap between germline ends came to 12 bases. CDR3 size: 14 residues. The CDR3 loop is CASSEAGSDYGYTF. The DNA for the CDR3 is TGTGCCAGCAGCGAGGCGGGTAGTGACTATGGCTACACCTTC.

The rearrangement uses TRBV28 and TRBJ1-1, with D uncertain. CDR3 length: 13 residues. Germline-derived CDR1 and CDR2 are MDHEN and SYDVKM. Trimming removed 3 bases at V and 1 base at J, with 6 bases between. The CDR3 sequence is CASSLNWNTEAFF. The CDR3 DNA reads TGTGCCAGCAGTTTGAACTGGAACACTGAAGCTTTCTTT.

The chain joins TRBV27 to TRBJ1-1; D gene uncertain. Germline V gene data show CDR1 as MNHEY and CDR2 as SMNVEV (reference sequence). The CDR3 is 13 amino acids. Trimming pared 6 bases from V and 2 bases from J, leaving 10 bases between. CDR3 DNA sequence: TGTGCCAGCAGATCAAGGTCTAACACTGAAGCTTTCTTT. It specifies CASRSRSNTEAFF.

The CDR3 spells CASRREEKLFF. The CDR3 DNA reads as TGTGCCAGTAGGAGGGAGGAAAAACTGTTTTTT. The genes are TRBV19 and TRBJ1-4; D gene uncertain. The ends were cut back, 6 bases at V and 8 bases at J, with 7 bases in the middle. CDR3 size: 11 residues. Germline CDR1 reads LNHDA; CDR2 reads SQIVND (reference sequence).

The chain has TRBV5-1 and TRBJ1-2; no clear D gene. Germline V gene sequence: CDR1 SGHRS, CDR2 YFSETQ. The CDR3 extends over 12 amino acids. V was shortened by 6 bases and J by 1 base, with 7 bases between the two germline ends. In nucleotides, the CDR3 is TGCGCCAGCACCGACGGTAACTATGGCTACACCTTC. Translation: CASTDGNYGYTF.

This chain connects TRBV27 to TRBJ2-7; maybe TRBD1 (6 bases). The CDR3 consists of 15 residues. Deletions cut 6 bases from V and 1 base from J, with 16 bases between. Per the germline V gene, CDR1 is MNHEY and CDR2 is SMNVEV (reference sequence). CDR3 sequence: CASSLTGFSSYEQYV. DNA for the CDR3: TGTGCCAGCAGCTTAACAGGGTTTTCGTCCTACGAGCAGTACGTC.

The chain employs TRBV18 and TRBJ2-7, with D unclear. The CDR3 sequence is 10 residues long. CDR1 and CDR2 from the germline V gene are KGHSH and LQKENI. The CDR3 bases are TGTGCCAGCTCACCACCCGCAGGAAGCGTC. This translates into CASSPPAGSV.

Only one count was recorded for this clone. V is TRBV18 and J is TRBJ1-2; D call uncertain. There are 14 residues in the CDR3. V dropped 2 bases and J dropped 1 base, with 8 bases sitting between them. Germline CDR1 KGHSH, CDR2 LQKENI. The CDR3 DNA is TGTGCCAGCTCACCAGCGGGAAATAACTATGGCTACACCTTC. Translation: CASSPAGNNYGYTF.